These 30 T cell receptor beta chains were all obtained from the same sample, sequenced in a study of blood T cells in healthy people across ages. It was with a sample-barcoded 5' primer and a J-beta primer mix that a second PCR of roughly 7 to 12 cycles was run. TCRdb reprocessed the 5' RACE reads via MiXCR and lists one record per CDR3 protein. The sample consists of approximately 780,000 distinct CDR3 sequences, about 26% of them appearing once. A further study also used this sample, focusing on T cells of mothers and their children.

The specimen sequenced was blood. The receptors stem from a boy between 10 and 17 years old in good health.

This clonotype was detected only a few times. V gene TRBV11-2 combines with J gene TRBJ2-7; D may be TRBD2 (5 bases). V dropped 3 bases and J dropped 1 base, with 13 bases sitting between them. The CDR3 has 15 amino acids. Germline V lookup: CDR1 SGHAT, CDR2 FQNNGV. CDR3: CASSLGSGPSYEQYF. The CDR3 nucleotides read TGTGCCAGCAGCTTGGGGAGCGGACCTTCCTACGAGCAGTACTTC.

J is TRBJ2-7 and V is TRBV12-3 or TRBV12-4; 8 nucleotides agree with TRBD1. The tail of the sequence fits TRBJ2-1 better, so the J call may be wrong. The CDR3 is made up of 13 amino acids. Here the CDR3 reads CASGRQGAGGQFF. In DNA, the CDR3 is TGTGCCAGCGGCCGGCAGGGGGCAGGTGGGCAGTTCTTC.

In this sample, this clonotype turned up a few times. The chain joins TRBV2 to TRBJ2-3; D may be TRBD2 (5 bases). This CDR3 has 14 amino acids. The germline V gene encodes CDR1 SNHLY and CDR2 FYNNEI. V gave up 7 bases and J gave up 2 bases, with 13 bases separating them. For the CDR3, the DNA is TGTGCCAGCACCCCCAGCGGACTCACAGATACGCAGTATTTT. Translating it yields CASTPSGLTDTQYF. Full variable domain (outside the CDR3, taken from reference TRBV2 and TRBJ2-3): EPEVTQTPSHQVTQMGQEVILRCVPISNHLYFYWYRQILGQKVEFLVSFYNNEISEKSEIFDDQFSVERPDGSNFTLKIRSTKLEDSAMYFCASTPSGLTDTQYFGPGTRLTVL.

The chain employs TRBV29-1 and TRBJ2-7; D is uncertain. Germline loops: CDR1 SQVTM, CDR2 ANQGSEA. The CDR3 sequence is 13 residues long. Trimming removed 4 bases at V and 0 bases at J, with 10 bases between. CDR3 loop: CSVVSPSSYEQYF. The CDR3 DNA follows: TGCAGCGTTGTTAGCCCTAGCTCCTACGAGCAGTACTTC.

The rearrangement joins TRBV20-1 to TRBJ2-1; D is uncertain. CDR1 is DFQATT, CDR2 SNEGSKA, per germline (reference sequence). V lost 3 bases, J lost 7 bases, and 13 bases lay in between. The CDR3 has 13 amino acids. Here the CDR3 DNA reads TGCAGTGCTAGTAGGCAGTATGGGAATGAGCAGTTCTTC. This encodes CSASRQYGNEQFF.

This clonotype has just a few counts. The chain uses TRBV5-1 and TRBJ1-4; weak D call: TRBD1 (6 bases). CDR1 and CDR2 (germline): SGHRS, YFSETQ. V lost 4 bases and J 8 bases, leaving 18 bases between the germline ends. The CDR3 is 15 amino acids. Written as DNA, the CDR3 is TGCGCCAGCAGCCCCAGGGGTGTGATCAGGGAAAAACTGTTTTTT. Its translation is CASSPRGVIREKLFF.

This chain links TRBV12-3 or TRBV12-4 with TRBJ1-1; TRBD1 is a possible D gene (6 bases). The V end lost 4 bases, the J end lost 7 bases, and 13 bases lay between the germline ends. The CDR3 is 13 residues long. CDR3 in amino acids: CASSWGGGSEAFF. The CDR3 DNA is TGTGCCAGCAGTTGGGGGGGCGGCAGTGAAGCTTTCTTT.

As DNA, the CDR3 is TGCGCCAGCAGCTTCTCCCATAGGACAGGGGAGCACTACGAGCAGTACTTC. Amino acid sequence: CASSFSHRTGEHYEQYF. This chain links TRBV5-1 with TRBJ2-7, with 9 nucleotides matching TRBD1. The V and J ends lost 2 bases and 3 bases, in that order; junction bases with no gene match: 12. The CDR3 spans 17 residues. Germline CDR1 reads SGHRS; CDR2 reads YFSETQ.

The J gene is TRBJ2-3, the V gene TRBV9, with D possibly being TRBD1 or TRBD2 (5 bases each). The CDR3 runs 16 residues. Germline V lookup: CDR1 SGDLS, CDR2 YYNGEE. The ends were cut back, 0 bases at V and 4 bases at J, with 15 bases in the middle. The CDR3 region is CASSVGSGVGADTQYF. CDR3 in DNA: TGTGCCAGCAGCGTAGGGTCCGGGGTAGGGGCAGATACGCAGTATTTT. The variable domain in full, with the rest retrieved from reference TRBV9 and TRBJ2-3, is DSGVTQTPKHLITATGQRVTLRCSPRSGDLSVYWYQQSLDQGLQFLIQYYNGEERAKGNILERFSAQQFPDLHSELNLSSLELGDSALYFCASSVGSGVGADTQYFGPGTRLTVL.

This clonotype was counted a few times. The CDR3 here is CASSAGSADTEAFF. CDR3 nucleotide sequence: TGTGCCAGCAGTGCGGGGTCGGCGGACACTGAAGCTTTCTTT. This chain connects TRBV6-1 to TRBJ1-1; D unclear. Trimming left V 4 bases short and J 3 bases short, with 12 bases between. The CDR3 runs to 14 residues. Germline values: CDR1 MNHNS, CDR2 SASEGT.

The CDR3 here is CASSVGTSGYNEQFF. The CDR3 DNA reads as TGTGCCAGCAGCGTAGGGACTAGCGGATACAATGAGCAGTTCTTC. This rearrangement joins TRBV9 to TRBJ2-5; 10 positions match TRBD2. The closer fit of TRBJ2-1 to the DNA end suggests the J call may be wrong. Per the germline V gene, CDR1 is SGDLS and CDR2 is YYNGEE. There are 15 residues in the CDR3.

This clonotype was seen more than once but under ten times. The chain uses TRBV10-3 and TRBJ2-2, with 9 nucleotides matching TRBD1. The germline gives CDR1 ENHRY, CDR2 SYGVKD. The CDR3 length is 16 residues. The ends lost 6 bases at V and 5 bases at J; junction bases unmatched: 10. The CDR3 spells CAIRKGQGRKTGELFF. The CDR3 region has the DNA TGTGCCATCAGAAAAGGACAGGGGAGAAAGACCGGGGAGCTGTTTTTT.

As to this clonotype: One end of the junction does not line up with germline, which may come from a read error. The chain uses TRBV5-1 and TRBJ2-3; TRBD1 is a possible D gene (6 bases). Per the germline V gene, CDR1 is SGHRS and CDR2 is YFSETQ. This CDR3 is 15 amino acids long. CDR3 protein: CASSPPGHSTDTQYF. In nucleotides, the CDR3 is TGCGCCAGCAGCCCACCGGGACATAGCACAGATACGCAATATTTT. Combining the CDR3 with reference TRBV5-1 and TRBJ2-3 gives the whole variable domain KAGVTQTPRYLIKTRGQQVTLSCSPISGHRSVSWYQQTPGQGLQFLFEYFSETQRNKGNFPGRFSGRQFSNSRSEMNVSTLELGDSALYLCASSPPGHSTDTQYFGPGTRLTVL.

The chain carries TRBV11-3 and TRBJ2-1; D is ambiguous. This CDR3 is 13 amino acids long. CDR1 and CDR2 (germline): SGHNT, YENEEA. V was shortened by 4 bases and J by 5 bases, with 9 bases between the two germline ends. This CDR3 reads CASSSETDNEQFF. Here the CDR3 DNA reads TGTGCCAGCAGCTCGGAAACAGACAATGAGCAGTTCTTC.

This clonotype was seen more than once but under ten times. The V gene is TRBV6-5, the J gene TRBJ2-3; TRBD2 matches at 9 bases. V gave up 8 bases and J gave up 3 bases; unmatched junction bases: 9. The CDR3 sequence is 15 residues long. Germline values: CDR1 MNHEY, CDR2 SVGAGI. The CDR3 sequence is CASRGGLAGTDTQYF. For the CDR3, the DNA is TGTGCCAGCCGGGGAGGCCTAGCGGGGACAGATACGCAGTATTTT.

The chain couples TRBV28 to TRBJ1-5, with D perhaps TRBD1 (6 bases). Trimming took 1 base from V and 2 from J, leaving 12 bases between them. The CDR3 is 16 amino acids. Germline CDR1 and CDR2: MDHEN and SYDVKM. Here the CDR3 reads CASSLSGGPGNQPQHF. The CDR3 DNA reads as TGTGCCAGCAGTTTATCGGGGGGCCCGGGCAATCAGCCCCAGCATTTT.

This clonotype came up once. The chain combines TRBV20-1 with TRBJ1-1; maybe TRBD1 (6 bases). Germline CDR1 DFQATT, CDR2 SNEGSKA (reference sequence). The CDR3 extends over 15 amino acids. Trimming shortened V by 7 bases and J by 2 bases, and 20 bases separated the two germline ends. CDR3 sequence: CSVWSIGGLNTEAFF. Here the CDR3 DNA reads TGCAGTGTGTGGTCGATCGGGGGGCTAAACACTGAAGCTTTCTTT.

This chain links TRBV3-1 with TRBJ1-3, with D possibly being TRBD1 (6 bases). Deletions cut 0 bases from V and 0 bases from J, with 15 bases between. Germline V gene data show CDR1 as LGHDT and CDR2 as YNNKEL (reference sequence). This CDR3 spans 18 amino acids. The CDR3 sequence is CASSQDPGAGSSGNTIYF. CDR3 sequence (DNA): TGTGCCAGCAGCCAAGATCCGGGGGCAGGGAGCTCTGGAAACACCATATATTTT.

This clonotype turned up a few times. This chain uses TRBV7-6 with TRBJ2-7; the match to TRBD1 covers 11 bases. CDR1 is SGHVS, CDR2 FNYEAQ, per germline. The length of the CDR3 is 16 residues. V dropped 2 bases and J dropped 3; count of bases not matched to a gene: 6. The CDR3 bases are TGTGCCAGCAGCTTACGGGGGGGGACAGGGGGCTACGAGCAGTACTTC. Translation: CASSLRGGTGGYEQYF.

The genes are TRBV7-9 and TRBJ2-2, with unresolved D. Germline CDR1 reads SEHNR; CDR2 reads FQNEAQ (reference sequence). V was pared by 10 bases and J by 2 bases, with 5 bases between. The CDR3 is 11 amino acids. CDR3 protein: CATSNTGELFF. The CDR3 DNA sequence: TGTGCCACCTCCAACACCGGGGAGCTGTTTTTT. Using reference TRBV7-9 and TRBJ2-2 for the parts outside the CDR3, the full variable domain is DTGVSQNPRHKITKRGQNVTFRCDPISEHNRLYWYRQTLGQGPEFLTYFQNEAQLEKSRLLSDRFSAERPKGSFSTLEIQRTEQGDSAMYLCATSNTGELFFGEGSRLTVL.

This clonotype was recorded a few times. The chain uses TRBV7-6 and TRBJ2-5; 10 bases are a match to TRBD1. Trimming at V came to 1 base and at J to 6 bases, leaving 5 bases not matched to a gene. This CDR3 is built from 15 residues. CDR1 is SGHVS and CDR2 is FNYEAQ in the germline V gene. The CDR3 loop is CASSLEGTGAKTQYF. In nucleotides, the CDR3 is TGTGCCAGCAGCTTAGAGGGGACAGGGGCGAAGACCCAGTACTTC.

The chain recombines TRBV29-1 with TRBJ1-1, with a tentative D call TRBD1 (5 bases). Trimming removed 6 bases at V and 1 base at J, with 12 bases between. This CDR3 is built from 13 residues. CDR1 and CDR2 (germline): SQVTM, ANQGSEA. CDR3 nucleotides: TGCAGCGTCAACCCCCAGGGGAACACTGAAGCTTTCTTT. Translating gives CSVNPQGNTEAFF.

This clonotype was detected many times. V is TRBV5-1 and J is TRBJ2-7, with 9 nucleotides matching TRBD1. This CDR3 region has 14 residues. Germline-derived CDR1 and CDR2 are SGHRS and YFSETQ. With V trimmed by 2 bases and J by 2 bases, 2 bases remained unmatched. The CDR3 DNA reads as TGCGCCAGCAGCTTCGGACAGGGGCCCTACGAGCAGTACTTC. This sequence encodes CASSFGQGPYEQYF.

This clonotype has a handful of counts. The chain uses TRBV6-6 and TRBJ1-6; D ambiguous. CDR1 is MNHNY, CDR2 SVGAGI, per germline (reference sequence). This CDR3 is built from 15 residues. V lost 0 bases, J lost 9 bases, and 12 bases lay in between. The CDR3 sequence: CASSYSHYGSSPLHF. The CDR3 bases are TGTGCCAGCAGTTACTCGCACTACGGCTCTTCACCCCTCCACTTT.

This chain uses TRBV20-1 with TRBJ2-2; a possible D gene is TRBD2 (7 bases). The CDR3 is made up of 15 amino acids. Trimming shortened V by 5 bases and J by 4 bases, and 17 bases separated the two germline ends. Germline CDR1 reads DFQATT; CDR2 reads SNEGSKA (reference sequence). CDR3 residues: CSALRERGATGELFF. The CDR3, as DNA: TGCAGTGCTCTCAGGGAACGGGGGGCCACCGGGGAGCTGTTTTTT.

In its sample, this clonotype was seen a few times. V and J are TRBV6-6 and TRBJ1-2, with 7 bases fitting TRBD1. CDR1 is MNHNY and CDR2 is SVGAGI in the germline V gene (reference sequence). CDR3 size: 11 residues. With V trimmed by 7 bases and J by 6 bases, 2 bases remained unmatched. This CDR3 reads CASTGTDGYTF. CDR3 sequence (DNA): TGTGCCAGCACCGGGACAGATGGCTACACCTTC.

This clonotype was recorded a few times. The chain uses TRBV6-2 or TRBV6-3 and TRBJ2-5; D gene unclear. This CDR3 contains 11 residues. Germline CDR1 reads MNHEY; CDR2 reads SVGEGT. V was trimmed by 7 bases and J by 5 bases, leaving 8 bases between them. The CDR3 DNA is TGTGCCAGCAAGGTCAGGGAGACCCAGTACTTC. Encoded protein: CASKVRETQYF.

Ten or more counts support this clonotype. DNA for the CDR3: TGCGCCAGCAGCTTGGCCGGGGCAACTAATGAAAAACTGTTTTTT. Amino acids: CASSLAGATNEKLFF. V is TRBV5-1 and J is TRBJ1-4; D unresolved. CDR1 and CDR2 (germline): SGHRS, YFSETQ. The CDR3 is 15 residues long. V lost 0 bases and J lost 0, with 6 bases in between. The complete variable domain, with remaining parts taken from reference TRBV5-1 and TRBJ1-4, reads KAGVTQTPRYLIKTRGQQVTLSCSPISGHRSVSWYQQTPGQGLQFLFEYFSETQRNKGNFPGRFSGRQFSNSRSEMNVSTLELGDSALYLCASSLAGATNEKLFFGSGTQLSVL.

The V gene is TRBV20-1, the J gene TRBJ1-2; no clear D. Germline lookup yields CDR1 DFQATT and CDR2 SNEGSKA (reference sequence). V lost 3 bases, J lost 8 bases, and 10 bases lay in between. This CDR3 contains 11 residues. CDR3 region: CSARERQGYTF. The CDR3 DNA is TGCAGTGCTAGGGAGCGTCAGGGCTACACCTTC.

V is TRBV12-3 or TRBV12-4 and J is TRBJ2-1; unclear D gene. The length of the CDR3 is 14 residues. Trimming removed 5 bases at V and 1 base at J, with 9 bases between. The CDR3 protein is CASSPDKSYNEQFF. The CDR3 DNA is TGTGCCAGCAGTCCAGACAAGTCCTACAATGAGCAGTTCTTC.